This T cell receptor (beta chain) is drawn from a study of cytomegalovirus exposure and HLA in healthy donors (TCRdb year 2017). Study-level background: An earlier analysis of approximately 590 of the donors reported approximately 270 Gb of sequence data and about 100 million unique TCR beta sequences from about 179 million T cells. Roughly 300 gigabases of sequencing data and around 87 million unique TCR sequences were included in an early release covering several hundred HLA-typed donors. The genetic ancestry cluster associated with self-reported Caucasian donors included approximately 85% of the roughly 380 genotyped donors. The aim of the study was to test whether cataloging public T cell receptors could identify signatures of past pathogen exposure. The study profiled the T cell repertoires of 500 to 800 subjects by immunosequencing and related them to cytomegalovirus serostatus. Along with the approximately 650-subject first cohort, a separate validation cohort of about 110 different subjects was used. To predict cytomegalovirus infection status, the study combined high-throughput TCR immunosequencing, statistical association of individual TCRs with disease status, and machine learning. To study patterns of TCR occurrence, a later analysis re-analyzed previously published TCR beta repertoires from 650 to 750 donors and added high-resolution HLA genotyping. Rather than drawing on any new phenotypic data, the later analysis identified candidate immune exposures from TCR beta sequences and the way those sequences occurred across donors. In an earlier analysis of 587 of the donors, high-throughput TCR beta sequencing was used to judge whether each TCR beta V gene segment behaved as functional or pseudogenic. Donor age, sex, ethnicity and CMV serostatus were compiled together with the repertoire data. A later genetic analysis took genome-wide SNP genotypes for about 55% of the 666 donors and used that subset as a discovery cohort. All discovery cohort repertoires had been generated using a single sequencing platform. Class I and class II HLA loci were covered by the typing at four-digit resolution. Typing coverage differed by locus: A, B, C, DRB1 and DQB1 were typed in roughly 629-630 donors, DQA1 in 500 to 550, DPA1 in around 600, and DPB1 in 450 to 480. Because of strong linkage in the cohort, a few DR-DQ haplotypes were treated as single units for association and clustering. On average, about 240,000 unique TCR beta nucleotide sequences were sequenced per donor among about 400 genotyped donors of the cohort, with roughly 18% of those sequences being non-productive.

A note on this clone: Its antigen specificity is not known. Qualities for individual bases were not recorded, and no much larger clone is one base off.

The cohort comprised several hundred healthy bone marrow donors. All cohort members were sampled while nominally healthy, although unrecorded immune exposures were likely present. The donor tested CMV seropositive and was one of the 289 seropositive cohort members. Each donor provided a peripheral blood sample, and peripheral blood mononuclear cells were used for TCR beta sequencing. The Qiagen DNeasy Blood Extraction Kit was used to extract genomic DNA from the blood cell samples. Trimming removed 3 bases from V and 4 bases from J; the gene matches leave 5 bases unexplained. The CDR3 covers 14 residues, taking in both the cysteine and the phenylalanine. Solely the CDR3 DNA is kept, with 42 bases framed from the first base. CDR1 and CDR2, looked up from the germline V gene, are KGHSH and LQKENI. Libraries were made using the immunoSEQ multiplex PCR assay. A mixture of 60 forward primers for TCR Vbeta segments and 13 reverse primers for TCR Jbeta segments was used in the multiplex PCR. The CDR3 region of rearranged TCR beta genes was amplified from genomic DNA with a multiplex PCR assay. The Illumina HiSeq System was used to sequence the amplified TCR beta libraries as 87-base-pair reads. On the authors' methods: In a later analysis, some 80 million unique TCR beta chains were counted across the roughly 610 repertoires, and roughly 9.9 million of these chains were shared by at least two donors. To remove PCR and sequencing errors, raw reads were error-corrected and collapsed into unique sequences using a nearest-neighbor algorithm that merged closely related sequences. To assign V, D and J gene segments, CDR3 sequences were aligned to IMGT reference sequences. For a sequence to be retained, at least a six-nucleotide match to both a V gene segment and a J gene segment was required. A rearrangement was called productive if the CDR3 had no stop codons and remained in frame with V and J, and every other rearrangement was called non-productive. Following IMGT convention, CDR3 was defined as the stretch from the second conserved V-encoded cysteine to the conserved J-encoded phenylalanine. The earlier analysis of some 540 of the donors excluded any sequence lacking an unambiguous match to a single V gene segment. An earlier analysis of a few hundred of the donors called V segments functional above 56.7% productive rearrangements and segregating when the between-donor standard deviation exceeded 5%. To diagnose cytomegalovirus status from the catalog of TCR beta chain sequences, a statistical classification framework was built. V and J gene assignment, in a later analysis, came from comparing TCR nucleotide sequences with IMGT/GENE-DB human TR gene sequences. A later analysis assigned CDR3 sequences and most-parsimonious VDJ recombination scenarios with the TCRdist pipeline. A later analysis defined each TCR beta chain by its CDR3 amino acid sequence plus V-gene family, and excluded reads lacking a unique V-gene family. To address suspected cross-contamination and a sequencing artifact, a later analysis removed several hundred highly shared, low-generation-probability nucleotide sequences. For each public chain, a later analysis derived a clonal expansion index from normalized ranks of inferred template counts within each repertoire. In a later analysis, generation probabilities were computed with a VDJ recombination model fitted to out-of-frame rearrangements, and the resulting probabilities were checked against IGoR. A later analysis scored TCR-TCR, TCR-HLA and TCR-CMV co-occurrence with hypergeometric tests, applying a repertoire-size bias correction to TCR pairs. A later analysis estimated false discovery rates by permuting HLA or CMV assignments 20 times. In a later analysis, co-occurring TCRs were grouped using DBSCAN, and TCRdist sequence similarity was added for clustering within HLA-allele-positive subsets. Co-occurrence clustering excluded repertoires with fewer than 30,000 or more than 120,000 public chains, plus five with anomalous nucleotide sharing. TCRdb carries this immuneACCESS record with in-frame sequences only. Its versions omit some clonotypes, under half of them owing to an unresolved V gene in the studies checked, with the rest unexplained. That table supplies the V and J calls and clone size; D and trimming were determined from the DNA. The sample table contains about 130,000 clones; only one count was recorded for 70% to 75% of them. The ten largest clones represent over 2% of the sample.

Broader findings and caveats from the paper: In a later genetic analysis, fewer N-insertions in productive TCRs were reported among donors in an Asian-associated ancestry cluster than the approximately 670-donor mean. It was suggested by the authors that the approach could potentially be generalized to other disease states and immunological phenotypes. A group of highly shared sequence variants was considered likely to be a technical artifact of the sequencing pipeline. Immune exposure information for the cohort was limited to CMV serostatus. V-gene and J-gene trimming of TCR beta chains was associated with a missense DCLRE1C variant in a later genetic analysis, and the association was replicated in an independent cohort. Because the 87-base-pair reads could not distinguish some IMGT-functional V segments, including TRBV6-2 and TRBV6-3, those segments were excluded. The earlier analysis of fewer than 750 of the donors excluded over 15 rarely observed V segments, including chromosome 9 orphons, because counts were too low. This cohort had only TCR beta chains sequenced, and the lack of alpha or paired-chain data limited which features could be detected. Correlated functional status among segregating V segments might reflect linkage disequilibrium, but an unknown experimental factor could not be ruled out. Because some donors lacked HLA typing at each locus, the association tests relied only on the typed subset. Broadly in line with IMGT annotations, most TCR beta V segments showed up in productive rearrangements about 90% or about 30% of the time in an earlier analysis of around 550 of the donors. In a later analysis, most CMV-associated TCR beta chains were found to appear HLA-restricted, with HLA associations seemingly driven largely by CMV exposure. According to a later analysis, parvovirus B19, influenza, CMV and Epstein-Barr virus appeared linked to several top co-occurrence clusters. Presence/absence analyses assumed roughly uniform sequencing depth across donors, an assumption that may not hold. The classifier was reported to diagnose cytomegalovirus status with high specificity and sensitivity in both the original cohort and the validation cohort. A few of the identified cytomegalovirus-associated TCR beta chains were confirmed in vitro to be specific for cytomegalovirus antigens. A further reported finding was that TCR beta sequences accurately predicted the HLA-A and HLA-B alleles for most subjects in the first cohort. Specific HLA alleles were associated with 15,000 to 20,000 TCR beta sequences at a false discovery rate of 0.05 in a later analysis. According to a later analysis, TCR association rates differed among HLA loci, with DRB1 alleles showing the most associated TCRs and HLA-C alleles showing the fewest. In the study, some 160 TCR beta chains were listed as associated with cytomegalovirus. Compared with equally common non-associated chains, HLA-associated TCR beta chains in a later analysis were more clonally expanded and had lower generation probabilities. Assigning TCR associations to individual alleles was difficult when HLA alleles, especially DR and DQ, strongly co-occurred. Most TCR sequences were observed very rarely across donors, whereas some public TCRs were present in many individuals.

The rearrangement joined TRBV18 to TRBJ2-7; 8 middle bases align to TRBD2. The sequence came from a woman in her 40s in good health and CMV-seropositive. Material: PBMCs. The bases are TGTGCCAGCTCACCCGTTGGCGGGAGGTACGAGCAGTACTTC. It translates as CASSPVGGRYEQYF.